The 2 T cell receptor beta chains below were found in one sample sequenced in a study of T cell responses to AZD1222 COVID-19 vaccine. Libraries were prepared by immunoSEQ multiplex PCR; TCRdb keeps only in-frame clonotypes and omits some of them. The table shows approximately 150,000 clones, with roughly 93% occurring only once. The material sequenced was peripheral blood, taken on day 0 of AZD1222 vaccination. These receptors all come from an adult in good health.

The chain employs TRBV29-1 and TRBJ1-4, with TRBD1 identical over 11 bases. The germline V gene has CDR1 SQVTM and CDR2 ANQGSEA. After removal of 4 bases from V and 2 bases from J, the junction contained 3 bases not matched to a gene. The CDR3 consists of 15 residues. The CDR3 region has the DNA TGCAGCGTTGCCGGGACAGGGGGTACTAATGAAAAACTGTTTTTT. Residues: CSVAGTGGTNEKLFF.

This clone was seen only once. The gene calls are TRBV4-3 and TRBJ1-2; D not certain. The ends were cut back, 1 base at V and 7 bases at J, with 16 bases in the middle. This CDR3 is built from 15 residues. Germline assignment: CDR1 LGHNA and CDR2 YSLEER. In nucleotides, the CDR3 is TGCGCCAGCAGCCAAGTTGAGTGGCATTCGGGTGGCTACACCTTC. Amino acids: CASSQVEWHSGGYTF.